The 12 T cell receptor beta chains below were found in one sample sequenced in a study of shared clonotypes between healthy human individuals. Repertoires were generated with immunoSEQ multiplex PCR, while TCRdb's copy carries only in-frame clones and drops some. The sample carries millions of clones, approximately 94% recorded once. Material for sequencing was naive CD4+ T cells sorted from blood. The subset: CD45RA+ positively selected. The receptors derive from a man between 18 and 29 years old in good health.

The chain links TRBV5-1 to TRBJ2-1; a possible D gene is TRBD2 (6 bases). The CDR3 consists of 16 residues. The germline gives CDR1 SGHRS, CDR2 YFSETQ. V was clipped by 3 bases and J by 7 bases, with 20 bases between them. CDR3 region: CASSSAVEGRWNEQFF. In DNA form, the CDR3 reads TGCGCCAGCAGCTCGGCCGTGGAGGGGCGGTGGAATGAGCAGTTCTTC.

This rearrangement joins TRBV4-2 to TRBJ1-5; D perhaps matches TRBD1 (6 bases). V was pared by 0 bases and J by 0 bases, with 12 bases between. The CDR3 is made up of 17 amino acids. Germline loops: CDR1 LGHNA, CDR2 YNFKEQ. The CDR3 here is CASSQDVTGSSNQPQHF. Written as DNA, the CDR3 is TGTGCCAGCAGCCAAGATGTGACAGGATCTAGCAATCAGCCCCAGCATTTT.

Regarding this clone: Other DNA sequences from this sample encode an identical CDR3 as well. The chain carries TRBV9 and TRBJ2-5, with D tentatively TRBD1 (5 bases). CDR3 length: 14 residues. Trimming cost V 0 bases and J 2 bases, with 8 bases left between them. CDR1 and CDR2 (germline): SGDLS, YYNGEE. The CDR3 DNA reads TGTGCCAGCAGCGTAGGGACACTTCAAGAGACCCAGTACTTC. It codes for CASSVGTLQETQYF.

This clone was observed once. The CDR3 nucleotides read TGTGCCAGTAGGCACGGGTTTGAGCAGTTCTTC. It yields the protein CASRHGFEQFF. The rearrangement joins TRBV19 to TRBJ2-1; D is uncertain. V shed 6 bases and J shed 9 bases, with 9 bases lying between them. CDR1 is LNHDA and CDR2 is SQIVND in the germline V gene (reference sequence). The CDR3 runs to 11 residues.

The chain carries TRBV30 and TRBJ2-2, with 10 bases lining up with TRBD2. Trimming removed 3 bases from V and 6 bases from J; junction bases left unmatched: 13. Germline assignment: CDR1 GTSNPN and CDR2 SVGIG (reference sequence). The CDR3 is 17 amino acids. CDR3 coding DNA: TGTGCCTGGAGATTCTATGCCGGGACTAGCGTACCCGGGGAGCTGTTTTTT. Translation: CAWRFYAGTSVPGELFF.

V is TRBV9 and J is TRBJ2-7, with D possibly matching TRBD1 (6 bases). The V gene lost 0 bases and the J gene lost 3 bases, with 10 bases spanning the gap. Germline V gives CDR1 SGDLS, CDR2 YYNGEE. The CDR3 has 14 amino acids. CDR3 in amino acids: CASSVGQEVYEQYF. The CDR3 DNA is TGTGCCAGCAGCGTAGGACAGGAAGTCTACGAGCAGTACTTC.

The chain has TRBV30 and TRBJ1-4; TRBD1 matches at 9 bases. The V segment lost 2 bases and the J segment 7 bases; nucleotides outside the gene matches: 14. CDR3 length: 17 residues. Germline V lookup: CDR1 GTSNPN, CDR2 SVGIG (reference sequence). The CDR3 DNA follows: TGTGCCTGGAGTCGAACCCGGACCGGGACAGGGAGTGAAAAACTGTTTTTT. It is translated as CAWSRTRTGTGSEKLFF.

V gene TRBV9 combines with J gene TRBJ2-7, with D perhaps TRBD1 or TRBD2 (5 bases each). The CDR3 is made up of 14 amino acids. The ends were cut back, 0 bases at V and 2 bases at J, with 9 bases in the middle. Germline V gene sequence: CDR1 SGDLS, CDR2 YYNGEE. The CDR3 nucleotides are TGTGCCAGCAGCGTAGGGGACGCGGCCTACGAGCAGTACTTC. Amino acid sequence: CASSVGDAAYEQYF. Filled out from reference TRBV9 and TRBJ2-7, the complete variable domain reads DSGVTQTPKHLITATGQRVTLRCSPRSGDLSVYWYQQSLDQGLQFLIQYYNGEERAKGNILERFSAQQFPDLHSELNLSSLELGDSALYFCASSVGDAAYEQYFGPGTRLTVT.

The V gene is TRBV9, the J gene TRBJ1-6; no firm D call. The CDR3 length is 14 residues. Germline V gives CDR1 SGDLS, CDR2 YYNGEE. V dropped 6 bases and J dropped 7 bases, with 14 bases sitting between them. DNA of the CDR3: TGTGCCAGCACCAATCTAAATACAAATTCACCCCTCCACTTT. This codes for CASTNLNTNSPLHF.

The chain combines TRBV19 with TRBJ1-1, with D unclear. Germline V gene lookup returns CDR1 LNHDA and CDR2 SQIVND (reference sequence). This CDR3 is built from 13 residues. Trimming pared 8 bases from V and 1 base from J, leaving 11 bases between. CDR3 protein: CASFRASNTEAFF. Here the CDR3 DNA reads TGTGCCAGTTTTCGGGCGTCGAACACTGAAGCTTTCTTT.

DNA of the CDR3: TGTGCCAGCACCCGGGGTGGCGAGCAGTACTTC. It codes for CASTRGGEQYF. This chain links TRBV5-7 with TRBJ2-7, with D tentatively TRBD2 (5 bases). TRBV5-7 is noted as an ORF with a role that remains uncertain. The CDR3 extends over 11 amino acids. V was shortened by 6 bases and J by 6 bases, with 10 bases between the two germline ends.

The chain recombines TRBV6-5 with TRBJ2-7, with a tentative D call TRBD2 (6 bases). This CDR3 is 13 amino acids long. The ends were cut back, 5 bases at V and 2 bases at J, with 10 bases in the middle. CDR1 MNHEY and CDR2 SVGAGI come from the germline V gene. CDR3: CASSKGLAYEQYF. Here the CDR3 DNA reads TGTGCCAGCAGTAAGGGACTCGCCTACGAGCAGTACTTC.